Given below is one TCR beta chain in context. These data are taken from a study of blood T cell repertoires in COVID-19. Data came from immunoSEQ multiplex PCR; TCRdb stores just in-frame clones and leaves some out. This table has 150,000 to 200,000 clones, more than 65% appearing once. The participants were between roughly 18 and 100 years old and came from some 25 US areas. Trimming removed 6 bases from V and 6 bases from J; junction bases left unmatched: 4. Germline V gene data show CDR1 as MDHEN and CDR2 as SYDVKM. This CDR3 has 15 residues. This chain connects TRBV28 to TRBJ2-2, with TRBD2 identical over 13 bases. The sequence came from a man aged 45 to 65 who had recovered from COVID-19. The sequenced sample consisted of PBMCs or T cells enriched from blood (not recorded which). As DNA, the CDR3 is TGTGCCAGCAGCCAACTAGCGGGAGGGCCCGGGGAGCTGTTTTTT. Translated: CASSQLAGGPGELFF.